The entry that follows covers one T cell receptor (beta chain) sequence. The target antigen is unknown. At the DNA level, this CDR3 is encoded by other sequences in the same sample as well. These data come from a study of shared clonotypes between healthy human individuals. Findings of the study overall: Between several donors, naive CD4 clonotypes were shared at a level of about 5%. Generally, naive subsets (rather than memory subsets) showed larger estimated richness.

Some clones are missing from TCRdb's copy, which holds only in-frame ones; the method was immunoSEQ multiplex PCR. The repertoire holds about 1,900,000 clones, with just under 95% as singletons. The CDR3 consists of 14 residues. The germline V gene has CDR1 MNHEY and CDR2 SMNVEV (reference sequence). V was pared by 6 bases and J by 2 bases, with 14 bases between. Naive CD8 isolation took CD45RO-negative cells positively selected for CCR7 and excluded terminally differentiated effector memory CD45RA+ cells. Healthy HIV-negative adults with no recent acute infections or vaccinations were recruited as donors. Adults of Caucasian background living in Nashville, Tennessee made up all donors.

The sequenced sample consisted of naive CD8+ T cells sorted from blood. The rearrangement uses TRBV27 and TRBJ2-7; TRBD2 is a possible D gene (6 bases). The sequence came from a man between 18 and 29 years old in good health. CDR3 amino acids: CASSLGTSAYEQYF. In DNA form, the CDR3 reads TGTGCCAGCAGCCTCGGGACTTCGGCCTACGAGCAGTACTTC.